These 15 T cell receptor beta chains were sequenced from one sample in a study of CD8 T cells in ankylosing spondylitis. Each CDR3 protein is one row after TCRdb ran MiXCR on the 5' RACE reads. The sample lists roughly 180,000 distinct CDR3 sequences, around 13% occurring once. The source material was blood, either unsorted or a sorted T cell fraction (not recorded which). The receptors come from a male donor with ankylosing spondylitis or in good health (not recorded which).

This clonotype was recorded a few times. This rearrangement joins TRBV20-1 to TRBJ2-1; no definite D call. This CDR3 spans 13 amino acids. Germline loops: CDR1 DFQATT, CDR2 SNEGSKA (reference sequence). The germline V and J ends were trimmed by 3 bases and 3 bases, with 9 bases remaining between them. CDR3 DNA: TGCAGTGCTAGTTGGGCAAACTACAATGAGCAGTTCTTC. Protein sequence: CSASWANYNEQFF.

The V gene is TRBV3-1, the J gene TRBJ2-1, with D tentatively TRBD1 (5 bases). CDR1 and CDR2 from the germline V gene are LGHDT and YNNKEL (reference sequence). This CDR3 is built from 17 residues. Trimming removed 1 base at V and 3 bases at J, with 16 bases between. The CDR3 here is CASSQAKGWRHYNEQFF. The CDR3 DNA reads TGTGCCAGCAGCCAAGCGAAGGGGTGGAGACACTACAATGAGCAGTTCTTC.

This chain links TRBV25-1 with TRBJ2-6; D possibly corresponds to TRBD2 (7 bases). Germline CDR1 reads MGHDK; CDR2 reads SYGVNS. This CDR3 comprises 15 residues. Trimming took off 3 bases at V and 4 bases at J, with 10 bases between the two ends. CDR3 bases: TGTGCCAGCAGTGAGGGGGGGCTCGGGGCCAACGTCCTGACTTTC. This gives the protein CASSEGGLGANVLTF.

This clonotype was recorded a few times. V usage is TRBV7-9 and J usage is TRBJ1-1; no clear D gene. This CDR3 region has 16 residues. Germline CDR1 SEHNR, CDR2 FQNEAQ (reference sequence). Trimming cost V 3 bases and J 3 bases, with 17 bases left between them. CDR3 coding DNA: TGTGCCAGCAGCTTTACTTCTTTGATGGTTGACACTGAAGCTTTCTTT. This gives the protein CASSFTSLMVDTEAFF.

The V gene is TRBV5-1, the J gene TRBJ1-2; TRBD1 might be the D (5 bases). Deletions cut 3 bases from V and 10 bases from J, with 22 bases between. The V gene's germline CDR1 is SGHRS and CDR2 YFSETQ. The CDR3 is 15 amino acids. The CDR3 DNA reads TGCGCCAGCAGCTCTATCCCAGACGTCGGACAATCCTACACCTTC. This gives the protein CASSSIPDVGQSYTF.

This chain joins TRBV4-1 and TRBJ1-6; 7 bases are shared with TRBD1. V lost 1 base, J lost 7 bases, and 4 bases stayed unmatched. The CDR3 extends over 15 amino acids. From germline, CDR1 is MGHRA and CDR2 YSYEKL. CDR3 in DNA: TGCGCCAGCAGCCAAGCAGGGGGTTGGAATTCACCCCTCCACTTT. Translation gives CASSQAGGWNSPLHF.

This clonotype was seen a handful of times. The chain carries TRBV4-1 and TRBJ2-7; 8 bases fit TRBD2. Germline-derived CDR1 and CDR2 are MGHRA and YSYEKL. This CDR3 has 13 residues. V trimming: 3 bases; J trimming: 4 bases; junction bases outside the gene matches: 2. This CDR3 is CASSQGGGYEQYF. CDR3 sequence (DNA): TGCGCCAGCAGCCAGGGCGGGGGGTACGAGCAGTACTTC.

This clonotype was seen more than once but under ten times. The junction and the germline gene differ at one end; a read error may be behind it. This chain connects TRBV6-1 to TRBJ1-5; possible D gene TRBD1, 6 bases. The CDR3 totals 13 residues. Per germline, CDR1 MNHNS and CDR2 SASEGT. The CDR3 spells CASSEGGYQPQHF. The CDR3, as DNA: TGTGCCAGCAGCGAAGGGGGTTATCAGCCCCAGCATTTT.

This clonotype came up a few times. This chain connects TRBV5-6 to TRBJ1-2; tentative D call: TRBD1 (6 bases). Germline V gene lookup returns CDR1 SGHDT and CDR2 YYEEEE. Trimming stripped 3 bases from V and 4 bases from J, with 10 bases between. This CDR3 has 13 amino acids. CDR3 residues: CASSSDSGYGYTF. CDR3 in DNA: TGTGCCAGCAGCTCGGACAGCGGCTATGGCTACACCTTC.

This clonotype was seen a few times. The rearrangement joins TRBV20-1 to TRBJ2-1; a possible D gene is TRBD2 (6 bases). Deletions cut 4 bases from V and 6 bases from J, with 10 bases between. CDR3 size: 12 residues. Germline V lookup: CDR1 DFQATT, CDR2 SNEGSKA (reference sequence). This CDR3 is CSATGTGNEQFF. The CDR3 DNA reads TGCAGTGCTACCGGGACTGGCAATGAGCAGTTCTTC.

This clonotype was found a few times. The rearrangement joins TRBV24-1 to TRBJ2-1; the D is unclear. The V gene lost 3 bases and the J gene lost 8 bases, with 7 bases spanning the gap. Germline V gene lookup returns CDR1 KGHDR and CDR2 SFDVKD. This CDR3 spans 12 amino acids. CDR3 residues: CATSDTVDEQFF. CDR3 DNA sequence: TGTGCCACCAGTGATACGGTCGATGAGCAGTTCTTC.

The chain is built from TRBV19 and TRBJ2-1; 8 positions match TRBD2. After removal of 5 bases from V and 7 bases from J, the junction contained 13 bases not matched to a gene. Germline CDR1 is LNHDA and CDR2 is SQIVND (reference sequence). The CDR3 is made up of 16 amino acids. The CDR3: CASSPLASGSWNEQFF. As DNA, the CDR3 is TGTGCCAGTAGTCCTTTGGCCAGCGGGAGTTGGAATGAGCAGTTCTTC.

In its sample, this clonotype was seen many times. The V and J genes are TRBV12-3 or TRBV12-4 and TRBJ2-7; weak D call: TRBD1 (5 bases). The CDR3 extends over 13 amino acids. V was trimmed by 6 bases and J by 4 bases, leaving 13 bases between them. Here the CDR3 DNA reads TGTGCCAGCAGCGAATCGACAGCTTACGAGCAGTACTTC. Protein: CASSESTAYEQYF.

In its sample, this clonotype was seen many times. V usage is TRBV27 and J usage is TRBJ1-5; D may be TRBD1 (5 bases). Trimming stripped 8 bases from V and 4 bases from J, with 15 bases between. Looked up from germline, CDR1 is MNHEY and CDR2 is SMNVEV (reference sequence). This CDR3 has 14 residues. This chain's CDR3 is CASRGGVSNQPQHF. CDR3 coding DNA: TGTGCCAGCCGGGGGGGGGTCTCAAATCAGCCCCAGCATTTT.

This clonotype was recorded a few times. The chain links TRBV9 to TRBJ1-1; D not resolved. CDR1 SGDLS and CDR2 YYNGEE come from the germline V gene. V lost 3 bases to trimming and J lost 0 bases, with 9 bases between them. The CDR3 loop spans 14 amino acids. The chain's CDR3 is CASSAGSMNTEAFF. The CDR3 DNA reads TGTGCCAGCAGCGCGGGTTCCATGAACACTGAAGCTTTCTTT.